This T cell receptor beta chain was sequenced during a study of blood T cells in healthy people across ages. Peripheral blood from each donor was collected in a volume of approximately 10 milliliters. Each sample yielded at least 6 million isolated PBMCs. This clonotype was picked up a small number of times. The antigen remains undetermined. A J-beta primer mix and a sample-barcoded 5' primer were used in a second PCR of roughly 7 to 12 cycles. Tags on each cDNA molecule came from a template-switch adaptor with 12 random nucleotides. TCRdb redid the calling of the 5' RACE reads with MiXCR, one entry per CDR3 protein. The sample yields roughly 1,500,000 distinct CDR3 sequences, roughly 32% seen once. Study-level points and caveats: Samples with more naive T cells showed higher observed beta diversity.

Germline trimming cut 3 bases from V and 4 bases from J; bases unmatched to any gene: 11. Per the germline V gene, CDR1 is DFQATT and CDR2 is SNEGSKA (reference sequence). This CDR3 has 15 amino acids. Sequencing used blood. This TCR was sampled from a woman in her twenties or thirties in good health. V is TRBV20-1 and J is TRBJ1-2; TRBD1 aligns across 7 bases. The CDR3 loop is CSARGDRTNLYGYTF. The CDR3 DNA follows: TGCAGTGCTAGGGGGGACAGAACCAACCTCTATGGCTACACCTTC.